This T cell receptor beta chain was identified in a study of CXCR3-negative and CXCR3-positive naive CD8 T cells. Study-wide context: Libraries each contributed about 1.5 +/- 0.3 million TRB reads, for around 130 million in total.

Details on this clonotype: What it recognizes is unknown.

The CDR3 consists of 15 residues. Every CD8+ subset sample held about 280,000 flow-sorted cells, done in triplicate. Study observations and caveats: Naive subsets did not differ in surface CD5, and TRB CDR3 properties served to infer TCR strength. The TRB CDR3s that CXCR3-positive naive cells carried were more hydrophobic than those of CXCR3-negative naive cells.

TRB cDNA libraries were made by UMI-labeled 5' RACE. Each CDR3 protein gets one entry in TCRdb, which reprocessed the 5' RACE reads and gives no DNA. This table lists 100,000 to 150,000 distinct CDR3 sequences. This chain links TRBV12-3 or TRBV12-4 with TRBJ2-3. Sequencing was performed on naive CXCR3- CD8+ T cells from blood. Subset denoted: CD45RO-CCR7+CD27+CD95- naive CD8+ T cells lacking CXCR3 (TNR3-). This sequence originates from a human donor in good health. Some clones in this sample may be carry-over from other donors' samples. The CDR3 sequence: CASSHLLVSTDTQYF.